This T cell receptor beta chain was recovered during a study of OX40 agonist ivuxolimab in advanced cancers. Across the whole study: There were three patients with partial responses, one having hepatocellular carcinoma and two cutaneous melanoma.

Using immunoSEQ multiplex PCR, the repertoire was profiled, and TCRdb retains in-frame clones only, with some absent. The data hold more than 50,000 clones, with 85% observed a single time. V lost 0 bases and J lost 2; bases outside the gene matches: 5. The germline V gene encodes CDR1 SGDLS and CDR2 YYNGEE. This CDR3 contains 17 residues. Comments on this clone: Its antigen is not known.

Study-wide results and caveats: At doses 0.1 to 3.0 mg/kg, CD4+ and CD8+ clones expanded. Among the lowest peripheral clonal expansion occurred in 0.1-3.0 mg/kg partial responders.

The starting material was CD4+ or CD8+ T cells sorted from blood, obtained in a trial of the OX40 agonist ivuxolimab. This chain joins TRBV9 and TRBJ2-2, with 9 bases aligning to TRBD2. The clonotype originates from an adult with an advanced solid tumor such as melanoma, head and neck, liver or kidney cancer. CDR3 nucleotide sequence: TGTGCCAGCAGCGTAGATGGGCTAGCGGGAAACACCGGGGAGCTGTTTTTT. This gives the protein CASSVDGLAGNTGELFF.